A single sample gave rise to the 26 T cell receptor beta chains below, sequenced in a study of cytomegalovirus exposure and HLA in healthy donors. The PCR used 60 Vbeta and 13 Jbeta primers. Some clones are missing from TCRdb's copy, which holds only in-frame ones; the method was immunoSEQ multiplex PCR. The table includes about 190,000 clones, 80% detected once. Sequenced material: PBMCs. Receptors originate from a woman aged 35 to 49 in good health and CMV-seronegative.

This rearrangement joins TRBV7-2 to TRBJ2-1, with 12 bases aligning to TRBD2. This CDR3 is built from 17 residues. The ends lost 4 bases at V and 3 bases at J; junction bases unmatched: 7. Germline V gene sequence: CDR1 SGHTA, CDR2 FQGNSA. Written as DNA, the CDR3 is TGTGCCAGCAGCTCTAGGACTAGCGGGGCACTCTACAATGAGCAGTTCTTC. Protein product: CASSSRTSGALYNEQFF. The whole variable domain, filled in from reference TRBV7-2 and TRBJ2-1, reads GAGVSQSPSNKVTEKGKDVELRCDPISGHTALYWYRQSLGQGLEFLIYFQGNSAPDKSGLPSDRFSAERTGGSVSTLTIQRTQQEDSAVYLCASSSRTSGALYNEQFFGPGTRLTVL.

This chain uses TRBV6-5 with TRBJ2-7, with 8 nucleotides matching TRBD1. The V and J ends lost 5 bases and 1 base, in that order; junction bases with no gene match: 4. The CDR3 loop spans 14 amino acids. Germline-derived CDR1 and CDR2 are MNHEY and SVGAGI. The CDR3: CASSTDRVSYEQYF. In nucleotides, the CDR3 is TGTGCCAGCAGTACGGACAGGGTTTCCTACGAGCAGTACTTC.

This clone has only a few counts. This sequence joins TRBV28 and TRBJ1-1; 7 nucleotides match TRBD1. There are 16 residues in the CDR3. Germline CDR1 reads MDHEN; CDR2 reads SYDVKM. V shed 7 bases, J shed 1 base, and the junction held 12 bases outside the gene matches. The CDR3 DNA sequence: TGTGCCAGCAACGAAGGGGGCATATTGGGGAACACTGAAGCTTTCTTT. Translating gives CASNEGGILGNTEAFF.

The V call is TRBV4-2, the J call TRBJ2-6; a weak D match, TRBD2 (6 bases). The germline V gene has CDR1 LGHNA and CDR2 YNFKEQ. Trimming stripped 5 bases from V and 0 bases from J, with 14 bases between. CDR3 length: 17 amino acids. In nucleotides, the CDR3 is TGTGCCAGCAGCATGGGGGGTGGGAGCTCTGGGGCCAACGTCCTGACTTTC. As protein: CASSMGGGSSGANVLTF.

Remarks on this clone: A junction boundary mismatches the germline segment, possibly from a read error. The chain has TRBV7-9 and TRBJ1-4, with a tentative D call TRBD1 (5 bases). The V gene's germline CDR1 is SEHNR and CDR2 FQNEAQ (reference sequence). CDR3 size: 19 residues. The CDR3 DNA is TGTTCCAGCAGTTCACCCGGGACTCGCACTCCGCTTTCTGCCGAAAAACTGTTTTTT. This codes for CSSSSPGTRTPLSAEKLFF.

The chain combines TRBV21-1 with TRBJ2-7; the tabulated D call, TRBD2, remains unverified against the DNA. TRBV21-1 is deemed a pseudogene. This CDR3 comprises 14 residues. Written as DNA, the CDR3 is TGTGCCAGCAGCAAAGCCGGGGGGGAAAGCGAGCAGTACTTC. It translates to CASSKAGGESEQYF.

The chain is built from TRBV19 and TRBJ2-2; 7 nucleotides match TRBD2. Germline V gene data show CDR1 as LNHDA and CDR2 as SQIVND (reference sequence). The CDR3 runs to 14 residues. V shed 8 bases, J shed 5 bases, and the junction held 8 bases outside the gene matches. The CDR3 region is CASLEGGHTGELFF. The CDR3 DNA reads as TGTGCCAGTTTGGAGGGAGGGCATACCGGGGAGCTGTTTTTT.

The rearrangement uses TRBV7-3 and TRBJ2-2; 9 nucleotides match TRBD1. Germline values: CDR1 SGHTA, CDR2 FQGTGA. CDR3 length: 15 residues. The V gene end was trimmed by 4 bases and the J gene end by 6 bases; junction bases not matched to a gene: 6. The CDR3 spells CASSWGQGFAGELFF. The CDR3 DNA sequence: TGTGCCAGCAGCTGGGGACAGGGTTTTGCCGGGGAGCTGTTTTTT.

The chain links TRBV11-3 to TRBJ1-6, with 9 bases identical to TRBD1. J gave up 7 bases and V 1 base, and 5 bases lay outside the gene matches. The CDR3 length is 16 residues. Looked up from germline, CDR1 is SGHNT and CDR2 is YENEEA. The CDR3 protein is CASSLVVGQGNSPLHF. The CDR3 DNA reads as TGTGCCAGCAGCTTAGTAGTGGGACAGGGAAATTCACCCCTCCACTTT.

CDR3 protein: CASRLTVGQYEQYV. The CDR3 DNA reads as TGTGCCAGCAGGCTTACGGTCGGACAGTACGAGCAGTACGTC. The gene calls are TRBV6-5 and TRBJ2-7; D may be TRBD1 (6 bases). This CDR3 contains 14 residues. The germline V gene encodes CDR1 MNHEY and CDR2 SVGAGI. The V end lost 6 bases, the J end lost 4 bases, and 16 bases lay between the germline ends.

This clone came up a few times. The chain joins TRBV7-9 to TRBJ1-3, with 7 bases aligning to TRBD1. The CDR3 is 15 residues long. Germline V gene lookup returns CDR1 SEHNR and CDR2 FQNEAQ (reference sequence). V was clipped by 5 bases and J by 0 bases; unmatched bases: 4. The CDR3 is CASSPTGNSGNTIYF. Written as DNA, the CDR3 is TGTGCCAGCAGCCCGACAGGGAACTCTGGAAACACCATATATTTT.

The chain recombines TRBV27 with TRBJ2-3; 9 bases agree with TRBD2. From germline, CDR1 is MNHEY and CDR2 SMNVEV (reference sequence). J lost 0 bases, V lost 0 bases, and 10 bases had no gene match. The length of the CDR3 is 19 residues. This CDR3 reads CASSLSVSATSGSTDTQYF. Here the CDR3 DNA reads TGTGCCAGCAGTTTATCCGTCTCGGCGACTAGCGGTAGCACAGATACGCAGTATTTT.

This chain joins TRBV2 and TRBJ2-2; possibly TRBD2 for D (5 bases). Germline CDR1 reads SNHLY; CDR2 reads FYNNEI. V shed 4 bases and J shed 7 bases, with 10 bases lying between them. The CDR3 length is 13 residues. The CDR3 spells CASSAEGNGELFF. Here the CDR3 DNA reads TGTGCCAGCAGTGCTGAGGGTAACGGGGAGCTGTTTTTT.

This chain links TRBV21-1 with TRBJ1-5; no check of the table's D call, TRBD1, against the DNA was made. TRBV21-1 represents a pseudogene. This CDR3 is built from 16 residues. The chain's CDR3 is CASKLEGGQGRQPQHF. The CDR3 DNA is TGTGCCAGCAAACTAGAGGGAGGACAGGGCAGACAGCCCCAGCATTTT.

This chain links TRBV5-1 with TRBJ1-1; D may be TRBD1 (6 bases). The CDR3 totals 15 residues. The germline V gene has CDR1 SGHRS and CDR2 YFSETQ. Trimming left V 0 bases short and J 8 bases short, with 17 bases between. CDR3 loop: CASSLGTVALHEAFF. The CDR3 DNA reads TGCGCCAGCAGCTTGGGGACAGTGGCGCTTCACGAAGCTTTCTTT.

This chain uses TRBV30 with TRBJ2-7, with D possibly matching TRBD2 (5 bases). Germline V gene sequence: CDR1 GTSNPN, CDR2 SVGIG (reference sequence). This CDR3 region has 14 residues. V was shortened by 2 bases and J by 5 bases, with 16 bases between the two germline ends. The CDR3 region is CAWSPGLAVDEQYF. The CDR3 DNA reads as TGTGCCTGGAGTCCCGGACTCGCGGTAGACGAGCAGTACTTC. Using reference TRBV30 and TRBJ2-7 for the parts outside the CDR3, the full variable domain is SQTIHQWPATLVQPVGSPLSLECTVEGTSNPNLYWYRQAAGRGLQLLFYSVGIGQISSEVPQNLSASRPQDRQFILSSKKLLLSDSGFYLCAWSPGLAVDEQYFGPGTRLTVT.

This chain links TRBV5-5 with TRBJ2-6, with 9 bases matching TRBD1. Germline-derived CDR1 and CDR2 are SGHKS and YYEKEE (reference sequence). J gave up 1 base and V 4 bases, and 9 bases lay outside the gene matches. This CDR3 has 18 residues. The CDR3, as DNA: TGTGCCAGCAGCATAACCGGGACAGGGCAATCTGGGGCCAACGTCCTGACTTTC. Protein product: CASSITGTGQSGANVLTF.

This chain uses TRBV7-2 with TRBJ1-4; 8 bases are a match to TRBD1. This CDR3 contains 12 residues. The germline V gene has CDR1 SGHTA and CDR2 FQGNSA. V lost 6 bases and J lost 14; bases outside the gene matches: 8. CDR3 amino acids: CASSYTDRGLFF. The DNA for the CDR3 is TGTGCCAGCAGTTATACAGACAGGGGCCTGTTTTTT.

This clone was seen just once. The genes are TRBV25-1 and TRBJ2-1, with 7 bases that match TRBD2. J lost 7 bases, V lost 4 bases, and 13 bases had no gene match. The CDR3 totals 16 residues. CDR1 is MGHDK, CDR2 SYGVNS, per germline. The CDR3 sequence is CASSVGSGISVNEQFF. In DNA form, the CDR3 reads TGTGCCAGCAGTGTGGGAAGCGGGATCTCGGTAAATGAGCAGTTCTTC.

The chain recombines TRBV27 with TRBJ2-5; D might be TRBD1 (6 bases). The CDR3 spans 14 residues. V lost 6 bases and J lost 5, with 16 bases in between. In germline, CDR1 is MNHEY, CDR2 SMNVEV (reference sequence). The CDR3 DNA follows: TGTGCCAGCAGCCTCACAGGGTCCGAGGAGACCCAGTACTTC. As protein: CASSLTGSEETQYF.

The chain couples TRBV11-2 to TRBJ1-4, with a weak D call TRBD1 (5 bases). This CDR3 is built from 15 residues. From germline, CDR1 is SGHAT and CDR2 FQNNGV. The V end was cut by 2 bases, the J end by 8 bases, with 15 bases between. The CDR3 region is CASSLMGPSSEKLFF. The CDR3 DNA is TGTGCCAGCAGCTTAATGGGGCCCTCCAGCGAAAAACTGTTTTTT.

The rearrangement uses TRBV19 and TRBJ2-7; 7 bases are a match to TRBD2. J lost 0 bases, V lost 9 bases, and 8 bases had no gene match. CDR1 is LNHDA and CDR2 is SQIVND in the germline V gene (reference sequence). The CDR3 totals 14 residues. CDR3 protein: CASTDGGTSYEQYF. The CDR3 nucleotides are TGTGCCAGCACGGACGGGGGGACCTCCTACGAGCAGTACTTC.

This clone has just a few counts. The CDR3 region has the DNA TGTGCCAGCAGCGTAGACGGGAGCGTCTCCTACAATGAGCAGTTCTTC. Protein: CASSVDGSVSYNEQFF. The chain carries TRBV9 and TRBJ2-1, with a possible D match to TRBD2 (6 bases). The CDR3 consists of 16 residues. Deletions cut 0 bases from V and 0 bases from J, with 10 bases between. The germline CDR1 and CDR2 sequences are SGDLS and YYNGEE.

V is TRBV30 and J is TRBJ2-7; 7 positions match TRBD1. V gave up 4 bases and J gave up 4 bases; unmatched junction bases: 4. Germline V CDR1 and CDR2: GTSNPN, SVGIG (reference sequence). There are 12 residues in the CDR3. The CDR3 loop reads CAWNRGWYEQYF. Written as DNA, the CDR3 is TGTGCCTGGAACAGGGGTTGGTACGAGCAGTACTTC.

This chain joins TRBV19 and TRBJ1-2; 9 bases fit TRBD1. J was trimmed by 8 bases and V by 5 bases; bases with no gene match: 15. CDR3 length: 16 amino acids. Germline CDR1 LNHDA, CDR2 SQIVND (reference sequence). The CDR3 region has the DNA TGTGCCAGTAGTCCACTCCGGGACAGGGTTCCGCGAGGCTACACCTTC. Translation: CASSPLRDRVPRGYTF.

The CDR3 nucleotides read TGTGCCAGCTCACCTAGCGGGGGGTACAATGAGCAGTTCTTC. Its translation is CASSPSGGYNEQFF. This chain connects TRBV18 to TRBJ2-1; 10 nucleotides match TRBD2. Germline CDR1 KGHSH, CDR2 LQKENI. The CDR3 totals 14 residues. V trimming: 3 bases; J trimming: 4 bases; junction bases outside the gene matches: 0.